These T cell receptor beta chains were read from a single sample in a study of blood T cell repertoires in COVID-19. TCRdb's table, derived via immunoSEQ multiplex PCR, lists solely in-frame clones and lacks some. This table holds about 74,000 clones, roughly 79% found once. Material: peripheral blood. These receptors were obtained from a man aged 65-85 years with acute or convalescent COVID-19. Both conserved end residues are part of each CDR3. The order of the fields is V gene, CDR3 length, D gene, clone size, J gene, CDR3 protein, CDR3 DNA. The D gene is left open where the match is weak. The size of a clone is reported for some rows only, either as once, few or many, or as a class for expanded clones.

TRBV2	11	.	.	TRBJ1-2	CASSEPGGYTF	TGTGCCAGCAGTGAACCCGGTGGCTACACCTTC
TRBV6-6	16	.	.	TRBJ2-1	CASSYSTGTPGHEQFF	TGTGCCAGCAGTTACTCGACCGGGACTCCGGGTCATGAGCAGTTCTTC
TRBV9	13	.	.	TRBJ1-2	CASSALTYYGYTF	TGTGCCAGCAGCGCCCTAACCTACTATGGCTACACCTTC
TRBV9	13	.	.	TRBJ2-5	CASSVRAGETQYF	TGTGCCAGCAGCGTGAGGGCGGGCGAGACCCAGTACTTC
TRBV12-5	15	.	.	TRBJ2-1	CASGLGESAHNEQFF	TGTGCTAGTGGTTTGGGAGAATCCGCACACAATGAGCAGTTCTTC
TRBV5-1	17	TRBD2	once	TRBJ2-5	CASSPGENKGTSGTQYF	TGCGCCAGCAGCCCGGGAGAGAACAAAGGGACTAGCGGGACCCAGTACTTC
TRBV27	17	.	.	TRBJ2-2	CASRRPPTDQKHRGAVF	TGTGCCAGCCGCCGTCCCCCCACGGACCAAAAACACCGGGGAGCTGTTTTT
TRBV24-1	13	.	.	TRBJ2-5	CATSRDTQETQYF	TGTGCCACCAGTCGGGACACCCAAGAGACCCAGTACTTC
TRBV28	15	TRBD1	.	TRBJ1-1	CASSPQGARNTEAFF	TGTGCCAGCAGTCCACAGGGGGCTCGGAACACTGAAGCTTTCTTT
TRBV5-6	16	TRBD1	.	TRBJ2-2	CASRPGQGARTGELFF	TGTGCCAGCAGGCCTGGACAGGGGGCGCGCACCGGGGAGCTGTTTTTT
TRBV18	18	TRBD2	once	TRBJ2-1	CASSPPLAGEQFYNEQFF	TGTGCCAGCTCACCACCCCTAGCGGGAGAGCAATTCTACAATGAGCAGTTCTTC
TRBV28	16	TRBD2	.	TRBJ2-7	CASSLLGGGTPYEQYF	TGTGCCAGCAGTCTCCTGGGCGGGGGAACTCCCTACGAGCAGTACTTC
TRBV28	17	.	.	TRBJ2-3	CASNVAPDINSTDTQYF	TGTGCCAGCAACGTAGCTCCCGATATTAATAGCACAGATACGCAGTATTTT
TRBV18	16	.	few	TRBJ2-7	CASSPRWGEALYEQYF	TGTGCCAGCTCACCACGGTGGGGGGAGGCCCTCTACGAGCAGTACTTC
TRBV7-3	15	TRBD1	.	TRBJ1-2	CASSTTPQGHYGYTF	TGTGCCAGCAGTACCACTCCACAGGGGCACTATGGCTACACCTTC
TRBV29-1	14	.	.	TRBJ2-2	CSVPRGMNTGELFF	TGCAGCGTCCCCCGGGGGATGAACACCGGGGAGCTGTTTTTT
TRBV24-1	12	.	.	TRBJ2-3	CATSDYRAGQYF	TGTGCCACCAGTGATTACAGGGCCGGGCAGTATTTT
TRBV7-8	15	TRBD2	many	TRBJ2-7	CASSLRREASYEQYF	TGTGCCAGCAGCTTAAGGCGGGAGGCCTCCTACGAGCAGTACTTC
TRBV5-1	15	TRBD2	.	TRBJ2-5	CASSWGLAGEETQYF	TGCGCCAGCAGCTGGGGACTAGCGGGGGAAGAGACCCAGTACTTC
TRBV7-9	13	.	.	TRBJ2-7	CASSLGERLLQEF	TGTGCCAGCAGCTTAGGAGAACGCCTACTCCAGGAATTC
TRBV7-2	15	TRBD1	once	TRBJ1-5	CASSLGDSGNQPQHF	TGTGCCAGCAGCTTAGGGGACAGTGGCAATCAGCCCCAGCATTTT
TRBV9	15	.	.	TRBJ2-1	CASTVAGSSYNEQFF	TGTGCCAGCACGGTAGCTGGGAGCTCCTACAATGAGCAGTTCTTC
TRBV5-4	14	.	.	TRBJ2-7	CASSLGGNTYEQYF	TGTGCCAGCAGCTTGGGCGGGAACACCTACGAGCAGTACTTC
TRBV28	17	TRBD1	.	TRBJ2-2	CASKDRGLLTNTGELFF	TGTGCCAGTAAGGACAGGGGTCTATTGACGAACACCGGGGAGCTGTTTTTT
TRBV27	17	TRBD1	.	TRBJ1-1	CASSQKGGGTLNTEAFF	TGTGCCAGCAGCCAAAAAGGAGGGGGCACTTTGAACACTGAAGCTTTCTTT
TRBV20-1	13	.	.	TRBJ2-7	CSASTPGVYEQYF	TGCAGTGCTAGTACCCCCGGGGTCTACGAGCAGTACTTC
TRBV9	14	TRBD2	.	TRBJ2-3	CASSAAGGADTQYF	TGTGCCAGCAGCGCAGCGGGAGGAGCAGATACGCAGTATTTT
TRBV28	13	TRBD1	.	TRBJ2-7	CASSATGLREQYF	TGTGCCAGCAGTGCGACAGGGTTGAGGGAGCAGTACTTC
TRBV7-2	15	.	.	TRBJ1-5	CASSLAARGNQPQHF	TGTGCCAGCAGCTTAGCGGCCCGGGGCAATCAGCCCCAGCATTTT
TRBV6-6	16	.	once	TRBJ1-4	CASSYSPSATNEKLFF	TGTGCCAGCAGTTACTCTCCGTCAGCAACTAATGAAAAACTGTTTTTT
TRBV2	15	.	once	TRBJ1-4	CASSEAGTPNEKLFF	TGTGCCAGCAGTGAAGCGGGGACTCCCAATGAAAAACTGTTTTTT
TRBV14	16	TRBD1	.	TRBJ1-1	CASSRYTGTATSRAFF	TGTGCCAGCAGCCGCTATACCGGGACAGCCACGTCTCGAGCTTTCTTT
TRBV19	15	TRBD2	.	TRBJ2-2	CASTEGLAVPGELFF	TGTGCCAGTACCGAGGGACTAGCGGTACCCGGGGAGCTGTTTTTT
TRBV28	15	TRBD2	few	TRBJ2-7	CASSLLSGGSYEQYF	TGTGCCAGCAGTTTATTGAGCGGGGGGAGCTACGAGCAGTACTTC
TRBV29-1	13	TRBD2	.	TRBJ2-5	CSVSLAGGETQYF	TGCAGCGTCTCCCTAGCGGGAGGAGAGACCCAGTACTTC
TRBV11-2	16	TRBD1	.	TRBJ2-5	CASSLPRTGLQETQYF	TGTGCCAGCAGCTTACCCCGGACAGGCTTACAAGAGACCCAGTACTTC
TRBV7-3	18	.	.	TRBJ2-2	CASSLTGGGSANTGELFF	TGTGCCAGCAGCTTAACGGGGGGCGGGAGCGCTAACACCGGGGAGCTGTTTTTT
TRBV7-9	13	.	.	TRBJ2-7	CASRGGFLGEQYF	TGTGCCAGCAGGGGGGGTTTCCTCGGAGAGCAGTACTTC
TRBV11-2	17	TRBD1	.	TRBJ2-2	CASSLNPGTANTGELFF	TGTGCCAGCAGCTTAAACCCCGGGACAGCGAACACCGGGGAGCTGTTTTTT
TRBV18	15	.	few	TRBJ1-1	CASSPPVREGTEAFF	TGTGCCAGCTCACCCCCGGTAAGGGAGGGCACTGAAGCTTTCTTT
TRBV5-1	13	TRBD2	.	TRBJ2-1	CASRSTSLDEQFF	TGCGCCAGCAGGTCGACTAGCTTGGATGAGCAGTTCTTC
TRBV15	15	TRBD1	.	TRBJ2-3	CATSFGQGVIDTQYF	TGTGCCACCAGCTTCGGACAGGGGGTTATAGATACGCAGTATTTT
TRBV7-9	12	.	.	TRBJ2-7	CASSLEYGEQYF	TGTGCCAGCAGCTTAGAGTACGGGGAGCAGTACTTC
TRBV19	15	.	once	TRBJ2-1	CASRSGTQSYNEQFF	TGTGCCAGTAGGTCCGGGACTCAGTCCTACAATGAGCAGTTCTTC
TRBV6-5	13	.	.	TRBJ1-2	CASSYDTLGGYTF	TGTGCCAGCAGTTACGACACCCTCGGAGGCTACACCTTC
TRBV7-3	15	.	few	TRBJ2-1	CASSLNTNSYNEQFF	TGTGCCAGCAGCTTAAATACTAACTCCTACAATGAGCAGTTCTTC
TRBV6-5	12	.	.	TRBJ2-7	CASSLAGGEQYF	TGTGCCAGCAGTTTGGCCGGGGGCGAGCAGTACTTC
TRBV5-4	16	TRBD1	.	TRBJ1-3	CASSPGQGAIGNTIYF	TGTGCCAGCAGCCCGGGACAGGGGGCAATAGGAAACACCATATATTTT
TRBV7-8	14	.	once	TRBJ2-1	CASSEGLLSFEQFF	TGTGCCAGCAGCGAGGGACTCCTTTCGTTTGAGCAGTTCTTC
TRBV19	13	.	.	TRBJ1-2	CASSNRINYGYTF	TGTGCCAGTAGTAACAGGATTAACTATGGCTACACCTTC
TRBV7-9	14	TRBD2	.	TRBJ2-1	CASSLTSEDNEQFF	TGTGCCAGCAGCTTAACTAGCGAGGACAATGAGCAGTTCTTC
TRBV7-3	16	TRBD1	.	TRBJ2-3	CASSLGDRGLVDTQYF	TGTGCCAGCAGCTTAGGGGACAGGGGGCTGGTAGATACGCAGTATTTT
TRBV28	20	TRBD2	.	TRBJ2-1	CASSLRSRMAGVGRLNEQFF	TGTGCCAGCAGTTTAAGATCCAGGATGGCGGGAGTGGGTAGATTAAATGAGCAGTTCTTC
TRBV5-1	14	TRBD1	.	TRBJ1-2	CASSKPGQGIGYTF	TGCGCCAGCAGCAAACCGGGACAGGGTATTGGCTACACCTTC